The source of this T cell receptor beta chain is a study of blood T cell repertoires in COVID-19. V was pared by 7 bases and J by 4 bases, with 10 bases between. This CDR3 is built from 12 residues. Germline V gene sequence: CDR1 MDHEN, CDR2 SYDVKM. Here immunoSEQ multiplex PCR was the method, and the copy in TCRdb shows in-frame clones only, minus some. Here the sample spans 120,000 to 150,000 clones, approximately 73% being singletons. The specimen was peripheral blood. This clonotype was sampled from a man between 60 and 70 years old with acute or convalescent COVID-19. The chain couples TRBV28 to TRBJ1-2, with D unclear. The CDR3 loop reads CASTFPPYGYTF. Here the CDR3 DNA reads TGTGCCAGCACTTTCCCTCCCTATGGCTACACCTTC.